This T cell receptor beta chain was documented in a study of beta chain features in type 1 diabetes. As for the study in general: Summed over all samples, the examined sorted cells came to more than 85 million. Study conclusions and caveats: Highly expressing activated T cells could be over-counted with a cDNA template. When Type 1 diabetes patients were examined, their TCRB CDR3s proved moderately but significantly shorter in all four CD4+ subsets. Here, the possible influence of HLA type (on TCRB rearrangement) remained unresolved.

V gave up 5 bases and J gave up 13 bases, with 17 bases separating them. Germline V gene data show CDR1 as MNHEY and CDR2 as SVGAGI. The CDR3 loop spans 12 amino acids. The investigators reverse transcribed all of the isolated RNA, so they sequenced expressed TCRB transcripts. Assay: immunoSEQ multiplex PCR; the TCRdb copy retains only in-frame clones and omits some. The sample carries approximately 360,000 clones, 10% to 15% recorded once. This clone was seen a few times. Its cognate antigen is unknown. The chain joins TRBV6-5 to TRBJ1-2, with D possibly TRBD1 on 6 matching bases. This TCR was sampled from a woman under 30 with type 1 diabetes. The sequenced sample consisted of naive CD4+ T cells from blood. The CDR3 DNA is TGTGCCAGCAGTCCAGGGGTGGGAATCGTCACCTTC. This encodes CASSPGVGIVTF.